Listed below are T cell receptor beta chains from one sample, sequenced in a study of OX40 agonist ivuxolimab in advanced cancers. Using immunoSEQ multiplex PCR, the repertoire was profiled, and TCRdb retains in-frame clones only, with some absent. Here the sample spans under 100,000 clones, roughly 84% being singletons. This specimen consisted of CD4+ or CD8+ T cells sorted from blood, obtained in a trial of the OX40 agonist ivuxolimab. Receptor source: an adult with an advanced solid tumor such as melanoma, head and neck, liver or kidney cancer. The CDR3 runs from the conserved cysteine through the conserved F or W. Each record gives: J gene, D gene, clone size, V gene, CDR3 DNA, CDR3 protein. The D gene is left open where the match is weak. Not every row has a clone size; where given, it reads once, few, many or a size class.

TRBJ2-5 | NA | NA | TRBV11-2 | TGTGCCAGCAGCTTATACGGGGCCGGAGAGACCCAGTACTTC | CASSLYGAGETQYF
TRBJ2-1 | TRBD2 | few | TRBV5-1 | TGCGCCAGCAGCTTGAGGGGACCCGGGACTAGCGGGCTCAATGAGCAGTTCTTC | CASSLRGPGTSGLNEQFF
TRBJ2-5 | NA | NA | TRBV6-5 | TGTGCCAGCAGTCAGATTTTACTTGAGACCCAGTACTTC | CASSQILLETQYF
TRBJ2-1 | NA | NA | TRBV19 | TGTGCCAGTAGTGAAATGAGTAGCGGAGTCCCCCACTACAATGAGCAGTTCTTC | CASSEMSSGVPHYNEQFF
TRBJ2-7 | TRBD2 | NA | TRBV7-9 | TGTGCCAGCAGCTTAGCTTTGGGGGCTAGCGGGAGGGGCTACGAGCAGTACTTC | CASSLALGASGRGYEQYF
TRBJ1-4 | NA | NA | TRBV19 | TGTGCCAGTAGTACAAGGACGGGTGAAAAACTGTTTTTT | CASSTRTGEKLFF
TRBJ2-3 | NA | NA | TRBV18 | TGTGCCAGCTCACCCGATTCTTCTAGCACAGATACGCAGTATTTT | CASSPDSSSTDTQYF
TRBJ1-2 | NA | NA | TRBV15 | TGTGCCACCAGCAGAGATAAGGAAGCTAACTATGGCTACACCTTC | CATSRDKEANYGYTF
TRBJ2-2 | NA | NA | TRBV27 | TGTGCCAGCAGTTTGGGCAGGGGAGACACCGGGGAGCTGTTTTTT | CASSLGRGDTGELFF
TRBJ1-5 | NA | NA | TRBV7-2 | TGTGCCAGCAGCTTGTATAATCAGCCCCAGCATTTT | CASSLYNQPQHF
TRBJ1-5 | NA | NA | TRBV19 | TGTGCCAGTAGAAGGACAAATCAGCCCCAGCATTTT | CASRRTNQPQHF
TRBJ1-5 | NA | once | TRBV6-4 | TGTGCCAGCAGTGCAGGGACCGACGGTCGTCAGCCCCAGCATTTT | CASSAGTDGRQPQHF
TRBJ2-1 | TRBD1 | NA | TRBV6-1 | TGTGCCAGCAGTGACCCAGGGGGCCGTCCGGATGAGCAGTTCTTC | CASSDPGGRPDEQFF
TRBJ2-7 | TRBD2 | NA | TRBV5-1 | TGCGCCAGCAGCTTGGAGTCTAGCGGGATTAGCGAGCAGTACTTC | CASSLESSGISEQYF
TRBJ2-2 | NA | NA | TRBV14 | TGTGCCAGCAGCCCCTCTTGGGGAGAGGAGCTGTTTTTT | CASSPSWGEELFF
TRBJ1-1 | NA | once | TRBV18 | TGTGCCAGCTCACCACTTGCCGGGATGGACGCGGCTGAAGCTTTCTTT | CASSPLAGMDAAEAFF
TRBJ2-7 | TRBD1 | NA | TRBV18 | TGTGCCAGCTCACAACCGGGACAGGGGACCTACGAGCAGTACTTC | CASSQPGQGTYEQYF
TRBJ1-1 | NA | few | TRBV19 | TGTGCCAGTAGTCCCCGACAGGCCACTGAAGCTTTCTTT | CASSPRQATEAFF
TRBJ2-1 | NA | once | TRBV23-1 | TGCGCCAGCACCCCCCATCGGTCCGAATCCAGCTCCTACAATGAGCAGTTCTTC | CASTPHRSESSSYNEQFF
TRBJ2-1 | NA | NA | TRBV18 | TGTGCCAGTTTCACCGGTAATCAGGCGGGCAATGAGCAGTTCTTC | CASFTGNQAGNEQFF
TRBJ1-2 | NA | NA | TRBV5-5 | TGTGCCAGCAGCTTGGGCAGCCTGGGGAATGGCTACACCTTC | CASSLGSLGNGYTF
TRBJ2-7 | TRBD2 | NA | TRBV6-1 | TGTGCCAGCAGTGAAGGAACTAGCGGGCTCTACGAGCAGTACTTC | CASSEGTSGLYEQYF
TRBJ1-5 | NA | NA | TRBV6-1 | TGTGCCAGCAGTGGACAGTCCGGACAAAAGGGCTATCAGCCCCAGCATTTT | CASSGQSGQKGYQPQHF
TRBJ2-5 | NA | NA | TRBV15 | TGTGCCACCAGCAGAGACAGGTCGGAGACCCAGTACTTC | CATSRDRSETQYF
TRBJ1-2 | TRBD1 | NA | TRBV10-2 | TGCGCCAGCAGCGTTGACAGGGAGAATGGCTACACCTTC | CASSVDRENGYTF
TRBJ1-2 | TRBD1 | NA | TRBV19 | TGTGCCAGTAGGGGACAGGGGGTGTACTATGGCTACACCTTC | CASRGQGVYYGYTF
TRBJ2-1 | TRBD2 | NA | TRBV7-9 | TGTGCCAGCACCTACGCTAGCGGGAGGGATAATGAGCAGTTCTTC | CASTYASGRDNEQFF